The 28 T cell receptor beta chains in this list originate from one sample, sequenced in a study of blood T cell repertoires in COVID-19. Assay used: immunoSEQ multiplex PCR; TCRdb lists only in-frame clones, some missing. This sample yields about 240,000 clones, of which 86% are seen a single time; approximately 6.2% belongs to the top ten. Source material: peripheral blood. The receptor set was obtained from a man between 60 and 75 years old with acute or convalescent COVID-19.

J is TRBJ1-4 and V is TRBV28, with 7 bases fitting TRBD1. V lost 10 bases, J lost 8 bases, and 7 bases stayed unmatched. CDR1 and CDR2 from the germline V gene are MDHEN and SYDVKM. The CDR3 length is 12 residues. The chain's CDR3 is CATTGQLEKLFF. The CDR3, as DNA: TGTGCCACCACGGGACAGTTGGAAAAACTGTTTTTT. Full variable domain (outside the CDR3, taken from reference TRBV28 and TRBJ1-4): DVKVTQSSRYLVKRTGEKVFLECVQDMDHENMFWYRQDPGLGLRLIYFSYDVKMKEKGDIPEGYSVSREKKERFSLILESASTNQTSMYLCATTGQLEKLFFGSGTQLSVL.

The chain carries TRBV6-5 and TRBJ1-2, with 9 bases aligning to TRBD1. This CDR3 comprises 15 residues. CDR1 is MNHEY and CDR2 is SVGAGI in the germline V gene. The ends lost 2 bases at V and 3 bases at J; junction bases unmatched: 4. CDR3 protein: CASSYGGQGDYGYTF. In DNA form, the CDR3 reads TGTGCCAGCAGTTACGGGGGACAGGGTGACTATGGCTACACCTTC.

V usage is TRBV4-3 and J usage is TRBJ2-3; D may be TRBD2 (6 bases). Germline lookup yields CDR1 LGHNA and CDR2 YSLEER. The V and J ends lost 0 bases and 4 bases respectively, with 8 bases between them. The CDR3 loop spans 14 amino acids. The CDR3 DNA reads TGCGCCAGCAGCCAAGATCGGAGGGCAGATACGCAGTATTTT. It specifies CASSQDRRADTQYF.

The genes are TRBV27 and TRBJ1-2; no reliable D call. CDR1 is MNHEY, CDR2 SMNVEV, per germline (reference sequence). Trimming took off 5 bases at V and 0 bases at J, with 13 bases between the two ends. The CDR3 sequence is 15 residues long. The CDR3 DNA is TGTGCCAGCAGTGCCCGGACGGGGACTAACTATGGCTACACCTTC. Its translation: CASSARTGTNYGYTF.

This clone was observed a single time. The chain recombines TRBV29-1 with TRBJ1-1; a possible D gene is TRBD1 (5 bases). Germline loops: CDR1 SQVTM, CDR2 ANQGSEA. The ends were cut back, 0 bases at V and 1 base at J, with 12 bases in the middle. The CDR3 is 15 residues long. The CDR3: CSVEDNGGRNTEAFF. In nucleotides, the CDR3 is TGCAGCGTTGAAGATAATGGGGGGAGGAACACTGAAGCTTTCTTT.

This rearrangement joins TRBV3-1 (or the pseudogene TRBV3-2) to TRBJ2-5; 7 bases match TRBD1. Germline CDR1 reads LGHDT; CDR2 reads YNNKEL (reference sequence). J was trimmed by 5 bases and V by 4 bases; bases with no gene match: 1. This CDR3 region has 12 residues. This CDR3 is CASSPRGETQYF. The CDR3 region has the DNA TGTGCCAGCAGCCCCAGGGGGGAGACCCAGTACTTC.

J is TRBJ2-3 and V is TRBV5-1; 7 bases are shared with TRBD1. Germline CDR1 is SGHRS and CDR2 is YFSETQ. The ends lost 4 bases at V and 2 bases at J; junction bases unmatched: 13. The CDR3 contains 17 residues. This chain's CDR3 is CASSPRPSGGDTDTQYF. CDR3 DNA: TGCGCCAGCAGCCCGCGGCCTTCAGGGGGAGACACAGATACGCAGTATTTT.

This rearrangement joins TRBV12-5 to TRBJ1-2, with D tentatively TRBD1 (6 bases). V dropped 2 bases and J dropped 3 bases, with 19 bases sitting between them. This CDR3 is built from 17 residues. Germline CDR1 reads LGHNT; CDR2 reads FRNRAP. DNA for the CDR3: TGTGCTAGTGGTTTGCACAAACGGGGGGCATGGTACTATGGCTACACCTTC. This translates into CASGLHKRGAWYYGYTF. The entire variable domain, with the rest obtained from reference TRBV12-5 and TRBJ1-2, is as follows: DARVTQTPRHKVTEMGQEVTMRCQPILGHNTVFWYRQTMMQGLELLAYFRNRAPLDDSGMPKDRFSAEMPDATLATLKIQPSEPRDSAVYFCASGLHKRGAWYYGYTFGSGTRLTVV.

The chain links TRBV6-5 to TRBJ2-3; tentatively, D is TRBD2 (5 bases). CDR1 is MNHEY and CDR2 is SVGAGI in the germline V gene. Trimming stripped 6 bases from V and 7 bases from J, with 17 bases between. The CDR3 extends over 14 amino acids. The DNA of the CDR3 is TGTGCCAGCAGAGAGAGGGAGAAGCAAAATACGCAGTATTTT. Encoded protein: CASREREKQNTQYF.

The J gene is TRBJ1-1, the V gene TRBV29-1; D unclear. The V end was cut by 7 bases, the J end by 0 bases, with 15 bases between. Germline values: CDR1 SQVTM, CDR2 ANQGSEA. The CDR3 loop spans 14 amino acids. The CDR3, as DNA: TGCAGCGCCGCCGGGCCGGGGATGAACACTGAAGCTTTCTTT. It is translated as CSAAGPGMNTEAFF.

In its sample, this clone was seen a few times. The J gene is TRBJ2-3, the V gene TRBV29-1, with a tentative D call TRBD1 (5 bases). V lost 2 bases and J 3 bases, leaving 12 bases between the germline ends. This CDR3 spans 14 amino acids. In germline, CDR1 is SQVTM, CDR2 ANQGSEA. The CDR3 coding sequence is TGCAGCGTTGAAACAGGCGAAGTAACAGATACGCAGTATTTT. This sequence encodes CSVETGEVTDTQYF.

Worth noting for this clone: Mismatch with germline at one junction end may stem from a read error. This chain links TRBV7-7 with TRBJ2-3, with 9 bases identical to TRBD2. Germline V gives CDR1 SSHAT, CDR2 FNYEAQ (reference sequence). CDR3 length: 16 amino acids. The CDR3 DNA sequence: TGTGCTAGCAGCTTAGGAACTAGCGGGAGCACAGATACGCAGTATTTT. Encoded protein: CASSLGTSGSTDTQYF.

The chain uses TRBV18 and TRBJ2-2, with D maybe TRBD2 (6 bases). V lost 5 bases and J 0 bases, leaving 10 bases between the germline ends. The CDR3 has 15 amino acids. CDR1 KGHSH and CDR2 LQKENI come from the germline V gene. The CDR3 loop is CASSVSGPNTGELFF. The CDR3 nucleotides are TGTGCCAGCTCAGTTAGCGGACCGAACACCGGGGAGCTGTTTTTT.

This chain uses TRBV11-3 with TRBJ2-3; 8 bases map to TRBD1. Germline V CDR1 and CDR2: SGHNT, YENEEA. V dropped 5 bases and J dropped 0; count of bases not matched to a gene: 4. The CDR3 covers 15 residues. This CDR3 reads CASSQGQGSTDTQYF. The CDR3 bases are TGTGCCAGCAGCCAAGGACAGGGTAGCACAGATACGCAGTATTTT.

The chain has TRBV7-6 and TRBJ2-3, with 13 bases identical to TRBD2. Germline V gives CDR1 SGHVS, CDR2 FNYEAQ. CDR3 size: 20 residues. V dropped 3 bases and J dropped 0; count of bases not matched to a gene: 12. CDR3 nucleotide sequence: TGTGCCAGCAGCTTGGGACTAGCGGGGTTCCCGCCCCCGAGCACAGATACGCAGTATTTT. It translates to CASSLGLAGFPPPSTDTQYF.

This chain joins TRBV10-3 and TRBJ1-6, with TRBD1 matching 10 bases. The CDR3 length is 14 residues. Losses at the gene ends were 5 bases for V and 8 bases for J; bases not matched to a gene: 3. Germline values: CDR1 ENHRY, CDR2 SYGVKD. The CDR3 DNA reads TGTGCCATCAGTTCCGGGACAGGGGATTCACCCCTCCACTTT. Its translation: CAISSGTGDSPLHF.

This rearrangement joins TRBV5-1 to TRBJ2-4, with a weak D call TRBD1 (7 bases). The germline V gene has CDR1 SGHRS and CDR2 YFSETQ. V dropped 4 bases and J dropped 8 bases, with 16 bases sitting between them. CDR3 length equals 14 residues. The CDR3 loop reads CASSQNDREDIQYF. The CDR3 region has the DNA TGCGCCAGCAGCCAGAACGACAGGGAGGACATTCAGTACTTC.

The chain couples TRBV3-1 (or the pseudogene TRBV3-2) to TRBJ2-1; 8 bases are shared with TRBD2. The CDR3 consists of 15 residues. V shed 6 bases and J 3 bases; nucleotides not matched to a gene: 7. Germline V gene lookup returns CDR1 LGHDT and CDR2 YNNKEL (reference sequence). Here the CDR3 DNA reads TGTGCCAGCAGTCGCTGGCGGGAGGACTACAATGAGCAGTTCTTC. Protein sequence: CASSRWREDYNEQFF.

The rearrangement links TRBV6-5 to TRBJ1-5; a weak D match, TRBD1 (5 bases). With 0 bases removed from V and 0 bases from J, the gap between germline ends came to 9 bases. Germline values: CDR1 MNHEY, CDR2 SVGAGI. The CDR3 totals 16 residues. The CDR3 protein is CASSYSRTHSNQPQHF. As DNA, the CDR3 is TGTGCCAGCAGTTACTCGCGGACACATAGCAATCAGCCCCAGCATTTT.

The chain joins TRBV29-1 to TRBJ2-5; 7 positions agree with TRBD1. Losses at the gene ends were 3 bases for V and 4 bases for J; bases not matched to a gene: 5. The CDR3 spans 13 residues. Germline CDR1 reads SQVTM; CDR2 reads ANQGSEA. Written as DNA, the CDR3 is TGCAGCGTTGACAGACAGGGAAGAGAGACCCAGTACTTC. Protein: CSVDRQGRETQYF.

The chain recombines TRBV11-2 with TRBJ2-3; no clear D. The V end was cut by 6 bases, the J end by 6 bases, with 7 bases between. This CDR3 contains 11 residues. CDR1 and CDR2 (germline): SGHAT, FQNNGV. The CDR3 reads CASSQHDTQYF. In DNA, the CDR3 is TGTGCCAGCAGTCAACATGATACGCAGTATTTT.

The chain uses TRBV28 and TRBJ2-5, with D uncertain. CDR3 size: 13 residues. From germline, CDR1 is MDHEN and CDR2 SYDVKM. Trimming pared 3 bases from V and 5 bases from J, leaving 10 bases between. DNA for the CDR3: TGTGCCAGCAGTTTGAGGTCCAAGGAGACCCAGTACTTC. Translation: CASSLRSKETQYF.

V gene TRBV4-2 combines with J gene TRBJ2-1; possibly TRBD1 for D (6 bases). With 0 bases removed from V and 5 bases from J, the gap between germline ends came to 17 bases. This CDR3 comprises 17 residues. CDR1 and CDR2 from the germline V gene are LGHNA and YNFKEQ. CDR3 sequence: CASSQDLGGSGNNEQFF. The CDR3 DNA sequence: TGTGCCAGCAGCCAAGATTTAGGGGGAAGCGGCAACAATGAGCAGTTCTTC.

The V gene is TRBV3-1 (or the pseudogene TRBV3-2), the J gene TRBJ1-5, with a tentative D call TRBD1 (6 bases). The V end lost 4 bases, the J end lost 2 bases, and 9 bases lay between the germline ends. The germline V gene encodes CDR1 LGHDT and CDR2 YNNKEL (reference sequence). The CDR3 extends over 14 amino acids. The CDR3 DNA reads TGTGCCAGCAGCCGCAGGGGTGGCAATCAGCCCCAGCATTTT. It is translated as CASSRRGGNQPQHF.

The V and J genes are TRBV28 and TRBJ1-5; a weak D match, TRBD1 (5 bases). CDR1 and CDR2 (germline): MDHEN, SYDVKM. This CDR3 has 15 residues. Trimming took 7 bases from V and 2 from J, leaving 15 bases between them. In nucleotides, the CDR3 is TGTGCCAGCATGGGAAGGGGTAAGGGCAATCAGCCCCAGCATTTT. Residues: CASMGRGKGNQPQHF. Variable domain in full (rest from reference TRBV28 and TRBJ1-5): DVKVTQSSRYLVKRTGEKVFLECVQDMDHENMFWYRQDPGLGLRLIYFSYDVKMKEKGDIPEGYSVSREKKERFSLILESASTNQTSMYLCASMGRGKGNQPQHFGDGTRLSIL.

The DNA of the CDR3 is TGCGCCAGCCCTGTCGGGACTAGCGGGAGCATCGGGGAGCTGTTTTTT. Translation gives CASPVGTSGSIGELFF. This chain connects TRBV10-1 to TRBJ2-2, with TRBD2 identical over 14 bases. The CDR3 has 16 amino acids. Losses at the gene ends were 8 bases for V and 7 bases for J; bases not matched to a gene: 9. Per germline, CDR1 WNHNN and CDR2 SYGVQD (reference sequence).

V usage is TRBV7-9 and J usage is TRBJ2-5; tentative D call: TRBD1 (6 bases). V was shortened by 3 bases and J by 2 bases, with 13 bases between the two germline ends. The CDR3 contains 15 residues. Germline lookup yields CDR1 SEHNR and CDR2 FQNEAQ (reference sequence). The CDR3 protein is CASSFHGTIQETQYF. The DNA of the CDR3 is TGTGCCAGCAGCTTTCACGGGACAATTCAAGAGACCCAGTACTTC.

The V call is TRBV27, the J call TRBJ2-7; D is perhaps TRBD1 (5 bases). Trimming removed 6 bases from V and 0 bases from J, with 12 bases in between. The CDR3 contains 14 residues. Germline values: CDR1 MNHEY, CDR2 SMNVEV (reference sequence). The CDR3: CASRPDSSSYEQYF. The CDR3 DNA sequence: TGTGCCAGCAGACCTGACAGTAGCTCCTACGAGCAGTACTTC.